Below, 21 T cell receptor beta chains from the same sample are listed, as sequenced in a study of blood T cells in healthy people across ages. A second PCR, run for about 6 to 12 cycles, used a sample-barcoded 5' primer plus a J-beta primer mix. One entry per CDR3 protein results from TCRdb running MiXCR on the 5' RACE reads. The repertoire holds about 840,000 distinct CDR3 sequences, with roughly 28% as singletons. These data were also reused for a study on T cells of mothers and their children.

Sequencing used blood. The receptors were sampled from a woman aged 40 to 50 in good health.

This sequence joins TRBV9 and TRBJ2-6, with 8 bases fitting TRBD1. The CDR3 totals 17 residues. With 3 bases clipped from V and 4 bases from J, the junction kept 9 bases outside the gene matches. Germline V gene sequence: CDR1 SGDLS, CDR2 YYNGEE. CDR3: CASSAGQGGVGANVLTF. CDR3 bases: TGTGCCAGCAGCGCCGGACAGGGTGGGGTCGGGGCCAACGTCCTGACTTTC.

This chain links TRBV2 with TRBJ2-1; 7 bases map to TRBD2. The CDR3 is made up of 16 amino acids. Germline-derived CDR1 and CDR2 are SNHLY and FYNNEI. Unmatched junction bases numbered 11, after V lost 0 bases and J lost 9 bases. DNA for the CDR3: TGTGCCAGCAGTGAAGCCCCACCTCCCGCGGGAGCTGAGCAGTTCTTC. As protein: CASSEAPPPAGAEQFF.

This clonotype was detected only once. A much more abundant neighbour one base away suggests this may be a read error. The chain has TRBV3-1 and TRBJ2-5; D may be TRBD2 (7 bases). The CDR3 consists of 15 residues. CDR1 is LGHDT and CDR2 is YNNKEL in the germline V gene (reference sequence). This CDR3 reads CTSSQVGQRGETQYF. The DNA for the CDR3 is TGTACCAGCAGCCAAGTTGGACAGCGGGGAGAGACCCAGTACTTC.

The chain employs TRBV14 and TRBJ1-2; 7 positions match TRBD1. Germline CDR1 and CDR2: SGHDN and FVKESK. The CDR3 has 15 amino acids. V dropped 0 bases and J dropped 7; count of bases not matched to a gene: 8. In DNA form, the CDR3 reads TGTGCCAGCAGCCAAGACCGGACAGGTTATTCTGGCTACACCTTC. This codes for CASSQDRTGYSGYTF.

This chain links TRBV4-1 with TRBJ2-7; D call uncertain. The CDR3 length is 14 residues. The V gene lost 1 base and the J gene lost 3 bases, with 10 bases spanning the gap. Germline-derived CDR1 and CDR2 are MGHRA and YSYEKL. The CDR3 bases are TGCGCCAGCAGCCAAGGGTACGGCGGCTACGAGCAGTACTTC. It specifies CASSQGYGGYEQYF.

This rearrangement joins TRBV20-1 to TRBJ2-7; maybe TRBD2 (6 bases). CDR3 length: 12 amino acids. The V gene lost 7 bases and the J gene lost 2 bases, with 12 bases spanning the gap. Germline CDR1 DFQATT, CDR2 SNEGSKA (reference sequence). The CDR3 nucleotides read TGCAGTGAGGCGGGGAGAACCTACGAGCAGTACTTC. Encoded protein: CSEAGRTYEQYF.

This clonotype was seen repeatedly, ten times or more. V gene TRBV4-2 combines with J gene TRBJ2-5, with 8 bases that match TRBD1. TRBJ2-7 explains the end of the DNA better; the J call may be wrong. The germline CDR1 and CDR2 sequences are LGHNA and YNFKEQ. The CDR3 consists of 14 residues. This CDR3 is CASSQPGQGPEQYF. The CDR3 nucleotides are TGTGCCAGCAGCCAACCCGGACAGGGCCCCGAGCAGTACTTC.

Many counts were recorded for this clonotype. The chain has TRBV29-1 and TRBJ2-7; no reliable D call. Trimming removed 0 bases at V and 6 bases at J, with 12 bases between. Germline assignment: CDR1 SQVTM and CDR2 ANQGSEA. The CDR3 extends over 13 amino acids. The CDR3 region is CSVEESLMSEQYF. In nucleotides, the CDR3 is TGCAGCGTTGAAGAGTCCCTTATGTCCGAGCAGTACTTC.

This clonotype was detected only a few times. V gene TRBV6-1 combines with J gene TRBJ1-1, with 10 positions matching TRBD1. CDR1 is MNHNS and CDR2 is SASEGT in the germline V gene. The CDR3 totals 17 residues. V was clipped by 6 bases and J by 1 base; unmatched bases: 11. The CDR3 DNA sequence: TGTGCCAGCAGCGGCCTTAGGACAGGGGGTCAGAACACTGAAGCTTTCTTT. Amino acids: CASSGLRTGGQNTEAFF.

The chain employs TRBV5-1 and TRBJ2-5, with 10 bases aligning to TRBD1. The J call may be faulty, since TRBJ2-7 better matches the DNA end. Germline V lookup: CDR1 SGHRS, CDR2 YFSETQ. This CDR3 region has 15 residues. The CDR3 DNA sequence: TGCGCCAGCAGCCAGAGACAGGGGGCCACCTACGAGCAGTACTTC. Translating it yields CASSQRQGATYEQYF.

This clonotype was detected once. This chain connects TRBV28 to TRBJ2-7, with D unresolved. The CDR3 contains 16 residues. The germline gives CDR1 MDHEN, CDR2 SYDVKM. The V end was cut by 6 bases, the J end by 0 bases, with 18 bases between. For the CDR3, the DNA is TGTGCCAGCAGGGGTGGGGTTCCAGGTAGCTCCTACGAGCAGTACTTC. It encodes CASRGGVPGSSYEQYF.

This clonotype showed up just once. This may stem from a read error, because a much larger clone lies one nucleotide away. The J gene is TRBJ2-7, the V gene TRBV5-1; D gene uncertain. This CDR3 is 16 amino acids long. Germline V gene sequence: CDR1 SGHRS, CDR2 YFSETQ. CDR3: CANSFASEPVSYEQYF. DNA of the CDR3: TGCGCCAACAGCTTCGCGTCGGAGCCTGTTTCCTACGAGCAGTACTTC.

This clonotype was detected many times. The rearrangement joins TRBV25-1 to TRBJ2-1, with 10 bases identical to TRBD1. This CDR3 region has 15 residues. V lost 6 bases, J lost 10 bases, and 12 bases stayed unmatched. The germline V gene has CDR1 MGHDK and CDR2 SYGVNS. The CDR3 bases are TGTGCCAGCAGCGCCCGGGACAGGGGATTTGAGGAGCAGTTCTTC. It specifies CASSARDRGFEEQFF.

As regards this clonotype: Compared with germline, one end of the junction differs, possibly owing to a read error. The chain joins TRBV18 to TRBJ2-7, with 7 bases fitting TRBD1. The CDR3 is made up of 14 amino acids. The germline V gene encodes CDR1 KGHSH and CDR2 LQKENI. CDR3 amino acids: CACSPPTGVYEQYF. Written as DNA, the CDR3 is TGTGCCTGCTCACCACCAACAGGGGTCTACGAGCAGTACTTC.

The J gene is TRBJ1-1, the V gene TRBV20-1; perhaps TRBD1 as D (6 bases). The CDR3 spans 13 residues. The V gene's germline CDR1 is DFQATT and CDR2 SNEGSKA (reference sequence). The ends were cut back, 3 bases at V and 4 bases at J, with 12 bases in the middle. The CDR3 here is CSASLDSSTEAFF. For the CDR3, the DNA is TGCAGTGCTAGCCTGGACAGCTCCACTGAAGCTTTCTTT.

This clonotype appeared a single time. The CDR3 region has the DNA TGTGCCAGCAGCACTCTATTTCCCGGACAGGGTCAACCGTCAAATCAGCCCCAGCATTTT. It is translated as CASSTLFPGQGQPSNQPQHF. The rearrangement joins TRBV21-1 to TRBJ1-5; the DNA was not compared with TRBD1, the D call given in the table. TRBV21-1 is recorded as a pseudogene. The CDR3 consists of 20 residues.

Regarding this clonotype: A much larger clone is a single base away; this may be a read error. The gene calls are TRBV12-3 or TRBV12-4 and TRBJ2-3; 10 nucleotides align to TRBD2. This CDR3 has 16 residues. V was clipped by 5 bases and J by 4 bases; unmatched bases: 9. CDR3 coding DNA: TGTGCCAGCAGTATCGAGAGCGGGGGGGCCGCAGATACGCAGTATTTT. Its protein product is CASSIESGGAADTQYF.

The chain employs TRBV24-1 and TRBJ2-1; 9 bases agree with TRBD1. Germline loops: CDR1 KGHDR, CDR2 SFDVKD. The CDR3 totals 16 residues. J was trimmed by 5 bases and V by 6 bases; bases with no gene match: 10. CDR3 nucleotide sequence: TGTGCCACCAGTTCCCCGGACAGGGGCAACCACAATGAGCAGTTCTTC. Encoded protein: CATSSPDRGNHNEQFF.

This clonotype was observed at least ten times. V gene TRBV29-1 combines with J gene TRBJ1-5; D remains unclear. In germline, CDR1 is SQVTM, CDR2 ANQGSEA. There are 13 residues in the CDR3. Trimming shortened V by 0 bases and J by 0 bases, and 3 bases separated the two germline ends. This chain's CDR3 is CSVEDGSNQPQHF. Written as DNA, the CDR3 is TGCAGCGTTGAAGACGGTAGCAATCAGCCCCAGCATTTT.

CDR3 residues: CASSLGQGAVGEQYF. CDR3 sequence (DNA): TGTGCCAGCAGCTTAGGACAGGGGGCGGTGGGCGAGCAGTACTTC. The V call is TRBV7-9, the J call TRBJ2-7; 10 bases agree with TRBD1. This CDR3 contains 15 residues. With V trimmed by 1 base and J by 6 bases, 6 bases remained unmatched. Germline assignment: CDR1 SEHNR and CDR2 FQNEAQ (reference sequence).

This clonotype has only a few counts. The chain couples TRBV4-2 to TRBJ1-6; D call uncertain. V was clipped by 1 base and J by 10 bases, with 14 bases between them. This CDR3 is built from 15 residues. Germline-derived CDR1 and CDR2 are LGHNA and YNFKEQ. CDR3: CASSQGISGESPLHF. CDR3 bases: TGTGCCAGCAGCCAAGGAATAAGTGGAGAATCACCCCTCCACTTT.